This T cell receptor beta chain was documented in a study of metastatic and nonmetastatic thyroid tumors. This clone has a handful of counts. This CDR3 comprises 15 residues. The germline gives CDR1 SNHLY, CDR2 FYNNEI. Germline trimming cut 4 bases from V and 4 bases from J; bases unmatched to any gene: 5. TCRdb re-called the PCR reads via MiXCR. The profile shows tens of thousands of clones, about 18% of them singletons. Every patient was untreated before thyroid surgery. Source material: blood. The V and J genes are TRBV2 and TRBJ1-3; 9 bases line up with TRBD1. This receptor was identified in a male donor with papillary thyroid cancer or a benign thyroid nodule (not recorded which). Some clones in this sample may be carry-over from other donors' samples. CDR3 nucleotide sequence: TGTGCCAGCAGTGGTGAGGGACAGGGAGGAAACACCATATATTTT. This codes for CASSGEGQGGNTIYF.